What follows is one T cell receptor beta chain and its context. This is likely a read error, given that the CDR3 carries no conserved phenylalanine or tryptophan at its end. This record comes from a study of tumor-infiltrating lymphocytes in primary liver carcinoma. RNA and DNA were co-extracted from about 20-30 mg of unsorted bulk tissue. Production of TCR beta cDNA used approximately 0.45 ug total RNA together with a constant-region primer. Libraries of TCR beta came from three nested multiplex PCR rounds with slightly modified ARM-PCR. The opening two PCR rounds, 10 cycles each, paired TRBV1-TRBV30 forward primers with a C-beta reverse primer. TCRdb re-called the multiplex PCR reads through MiXCR, storing one row per CDR3 protein. The data contain 75,000 or so distinct CDR3 sequences, nearly 70% of them singletons. The CDR3 length is 11 residues. V dropped 5 bases and J dropped 5 bases, with 7 bases sitting between them.

The material sequenced was liver tumor tissue from sampling region 4. Subset here: tumor region T4, right-lateral pole. The clonotype originates from a man aged 35 to 55 with primary liver carcinoma and hepatitis B virus infection. The chain couples TRBV12-3 or TRBV12-4 to TRBJ2-7; no clear D gene. CDR3 nucleotide sequence: TGTGCCAGCAGTCCTCACAACGAGCAGTACTTG. Its protein is CASSPHNEQYL.